This TCR beta chain was captured by sequencing in a study of radiotherapy plus CTLA-4 blockade in lung cancer. CDR3 length: 21 residues. CDR1 MNHEY and CDR2 SMNVEV come from the germline V gene (reference sequence). J lost 0 bases, V lost 0 bases, and 14 bases had no gene match. Repertoires were generated with immunoSEQ multiplex PCR, while TCRdb's copy carries only in-frame clones and drops some. The sample has about 31,000 clones; less than 75% are singletons. The genes are TRBV27 and TRBJ2-3; 11 bases match TRBD2. Sequenced here: peripheral blood, sampled from a patient treated with radiotherapy plus ipilimumab. This receptor was obtained from a human donor with non-small cell lung cancer whose response to radiotherapy plus ipilimumab could not be evaluated. CDR3 sequence: CASSLSRSSGRKPFSTDTQYF. CDR3 DNA sequence: TGTGCCAGCAGTTTATCTCGGTCTAGCGGGAGGAAACCCTTTAGCACAGATACGCAGTATTTT.